The next 32 T cell receptor beta chains were all read from a single sample in a study of beta chain features in type 1 diabetes. Their antigen targets remain unknown. Isolated RNA was reverse transcribed in full, so expressed TCRB transcripts were sequenced. Assay used: immunoSEQ multiplex PCR; TCRdb lists only in-frame clones, some missing. Of 150,000 to 200,000 clones in the sample, roughly 63% are singletons; the top ten hold around 0.096%. Study-level results: Type 1 diabetes patients had moderately but significantly shorter TCRB CDR3s in all four CD4+ subsets.

The sample was naive CD4+ T cells from blood. The receptors come from a man in his thirties or forties with type 1 diabetes.

This clone was seen a single time. The chain is built from TRBV6-5 and TRBJ2-1; D uncertain. The V gene lost 0 bases and the J gene lost 7 bases, with 4 bases spanning the gap. CDR1 and CDR2 from the germline V gene are MNHEY and SVGAGI. There are 12 residues in the CDR3. The CDR3 region has the DNA TGTGCCAGCAGTTACTCAGGGAATGAGCAGTTCTTC. This sequence encodes CASSYSGNEQFF.

The rearrangement joins TRBV9 to TRBJ1-1, with D possibly TRBD1 on 5 matching bases. Per the germline V gene, CDR1 is SGDLS and CDR2 is YYNGEE. Trimming cost V 0 bases and J 5 bases, with 11 bases left between them. This CDR3 has 14 amino acids. The DNA for the CDR3 is TGTGCCAGCAGCGTAGCAGGTCAGGGTACTGAAGCTTTCTTT. Translating gives CASSVAGQGTEAFF.

The chain is built from TRBV15 and TRBJ2-3; 7 bases fit TRBD2. CDR3 length equals 15 residues. CDR1 and CDR2 (germline): LNHNV, YYDKDF (reference sequence). The junction had 5 bases not matched to a gene; V was cut back by 0 bases and J by 5 bases. The CDR3 here is CATSRDGRGEDTQYF. CDR3 in DNA: TGTGCCACCAGCAGAGATGGACGGGGGGAAGATACGCAGTATTTT.

The chain couples TRBV2 to TRBJ2-1; unclear D gene. The V and J ends lost 5 bases and 5 bases respectively, with 4 bases between them. In germline, CDR1 is SNHLY, CDR2 FYNNEI. The CDR3 length is 11 residues. CDR3 protein: CASSLNNEQFF. The CDR3 nucleotides read TGTGCCAGCAGTTTAAACAATGAGCAGTTCTTC. The full variable domain, in which reference TRBV2 and TRBJ2-1 provide the parts outside the CDR3, is EPEVTQTPSHQVTQMGQEVILRCVPISNHLYFYWYRQILGQKVEFLVSFYNNEISEKSEIFDDQFSVERPDGSNFTLKIRSTKLEDSAMYFCASSLNNEQFFGPGTRLTVL.

The gene calls are TRBV14 and TRBJ2-5; 8 positions agree with TRBD1. Trimming removed 3 bases from V and 5 bases from J; junction bases left unmatched: 11. This CDR3 has 16 residues. Germline values: CDR1 SGHDN, CDR2 FVKESK. As DNA, the CDR3 is TGTGCCAGCAGCCACTGGACAGGGATTTTCCAGGAGACCCAGTACTTC. This codes for CASSHWTGIFQETQYF. Complete variable domain (other parts from reference TRBV14 and TRBJ2-5): EAGVTQFPSHSVIEKGQTVTLRCDPISGHDNLYWYRRVMGKEIKFLLHFVKESKQDESGMPNNRFLAERTGGTYSTLKVQPAELEDSGVYFCASSHWTGIFQETQYFGPGTRLLVL.

The rearrangement joins TRBV7-9 to TRBJ2-7; 7 bases agree with TRBD1. Germline V gives CDR1 SEHNR, CDR2 FQNEAQ (reference sequence). J gave up 0 bases and V 3 bases, and 11 bases lay outside the gene matches. The CDR3 length is 17 residues. CDR3 bases: TGTGCCAGCAGCTTGCTCCGGGACAGCTACAGCTCCTACGAGCAGTACTTC. Translation gives CASSLLRDSYSSYEQYF.

This chain joins TRBV7-2 and TRBJ2-3, with 9 bases lining up with TRBD2. This CDR3 comprises 14 residues. Germline assignment: CDR1 SGHTA and CDR2 FQGNSA. V lost 8 bases to trimming and J lost 5 bases; unmatched junction nucleotides: 8. The CDR3 DNA sequence: TGTGCCAGCGGCGGCGGGGGGGCCGTAGATACGCAGTATTTT. Protein product: CASGGGGAVDTQYF.

The V gene is TRBV23-1, the J gene TRBJ2-4; possibly TRBD1 or TRBD2 for D (5 bases each). TRBV23-1 is an ORF for which the function is uncertain. Between the trimmed V and J ends, which lost 2 bases and 0 bases, there was a span of 14 bases. This CDR3 comprises 17 residues. The CDR3 region has the DNA TGCGCCAGCAGTCAACCAACGACGGGGCTAGCCAAAAACATTCAGTACTTC. It translates to CASSQPTTGLAKNIQYF.

This chain links TRBV30 with TRBJ1-1; D ambiguous. Trimming cost V 2 bases and J 0 bases, with 7 bases left between them. CDR1 is GTSNPN, CDR2 SVGIG, per germline (reference sequence). The CDR3 spans 13 residues. CDR3 nucleotides: TGTGCCTGGAGTAAGACGGTGAACACTGAAGCTTTCTTT. This sequence encodes CAWSKTVNTEAFF.

This clone was picked up one time. The CDR3 DNA reads as TGCAGCGTGAGGACTAGCGGGGGGGAAGAGACCCAGTACTTC. Its translation is CSVRTSGGEETQYF. The genes are TRBV29-1 and TRBJ2-5; TRBD2 matches at 15 bases. The V gene's germline CDR1 is SQVTM and CDR2 ANQGSEA. V gave up 6 bases and J gave up 3 bases; unmatched junction bases: 2. There are 14 residues in the CDR3.

The rearrangement links TRBV9 to TRBJ2-5, with a weak D call TRBD1 (5 bases). Germline values: CDR1 SGDLS, CDR2 YYNGEE. CDR3 length: 14 amino acids. The V end was cut by 2 bases, the J end by 4 bases, with 12 bases between. The CDR3 coding sequence is TGTGCCAGCAGCGTGGTAGGACAAGGAGAGACCCAGTACTTC. Its translation is CASSVVGQGETQYF.

CDR3 loop: CASSRQGPDTQYF. The DNA for the CDR3 is TGTGCCAGCAGCCGGCAGGGGCCAGATACGCAGTATTTT. The chain employs TRBV14 and TRBJ2-3, with D maybe TRBD1 (6 bases). The CDR3 consists of 13 residues. The V and J ends lost 4 bases and 4 bases respectively, with 9 bases between them. Germline lookup yields CDR1 SGHDN and CDR2 FVKESK.

The V gene is TRBV7-2, the J gene TRBJ1-2; 7 nucleotides align to TRBD1. Germline-derived CDR1 and CDR2 are SGHTA and FQGNSA. V was clipped by 7 bases and J by 2 bases; unmatched bases: 4. The CDR3 spans 13 residues. The CDR3 DNA reads as TGTGCCAGCAAGGCAGGGGGAAACTATGGCTACACCTTC. It codes for CASKAGGNYGYTF.

The gene calls are TRBV5-1 and TRBJ2-3; a possible D gene is TRBD2 (5 bases). This CDR3 region has 12 residues. Trimming cost V 4 bases and J 5 bases, with 8 bases left between them. CDR1 SGHRS and CDR2 YFSETQ come from the germline V gene. The CDR3 sequence is CASSPRGDTQYF. DNA of the CDR3: TGCGCCAGCAGCCCTCGGGGAGATACGCAGTATTTT.

The V call is TRBV15, the J call TRBJ2-1, with D tentatively TRBD1 or TRBD2 (6 bases each). The CDR3 sequence is 17 residues long. Germline lookup yields CDR1 LNHNV and CDR2 YYDKDF (reference sequence). Trimming removed 0 bases from V and 9 bases from J, with 21 bases in between. The CDR3 reads CATSRDWHAEGGGEQFF. CDR3 nucleotides: TGTGCCACCAGCAGAGATTGGCACGCCGAGGGGGGCGGTGAGCAGTTCTTC.

The chain recombines TRBV7-2 with TRBJ2-3; D tentatively reads TRBD1 or TRBD2 (5 bases each). This CDR3 has 14 amino acids. Germline-derived CDR1 and CDR2 are SGHTA and FQGNSA. Trimming took off 0 bases at V and 6 bases at J, with 10 bases between the two ends. The CDR3 region is CASSLAGTHDTQYF. The CDR3 DNA follows: TGTGCCAGCAGCTTAGCAGGGACCCACGATACGCAGTATTTT.

The V call is TRBV25-1, the J call TRBJ1-1; 7 bases are shared with TRBD1. Trimming at V came to 5 bases and at J to 3 bases, leaving 3 bases not matched to a gene. Germline loops: CDR1 MGHDK, CDR2 SYGVNS. The length of the CDR3 is 13 residues. The CDR3 loop reads CASSLDRDTEAFF. In nucleotides, the CDR3 is TGTGCCAGCAGTCTTGACAGGGACACTGAAGCTTTCTTT.

The V gene is TRBV29-1, the J gene TRBJ1-2; 9 bases match TRBD1. Trimming took 4 bases from V and 7 from J; bases not matched to a gene: 4. Germline V gene lookup returns CDR1 SQVTM and CDR2 ANQGSEA. The CDR3 is 12 residues long. The CDR3 nucleotides read TGCAGCGTTGGAACAGGGGGCGTTGGCTACACCTTC. Its translation: CSVGTGGVGYTF.

V and J are TRBV7-9 and TRBJ1-1; D uncertain. The V gene's germline CDR1 is SEHNR and CDR2 FQNEAQ (reference sequence). Trimming removed 5 bases from V and 1 base from J, with 8 bases in between. The CDR3 is made up of 13 amino acids. The CDR3 nucleotides are TGTGCCAGCAGCCTGAATACGAACACTGAAGCTTTCTTT. As protein: CASSLNTNTEAFF.

The sample holds a few counts of this clone. The chain has TRBV29-1 and TRBJ2-3; maybe TRBD1 (6 bases). In germline, CDR1 is SQVTM, CDR2 ANQGSEA. The CDR3 is 14 amino acids. The germline V and J ends were trimmed by 7 bases and 0 bases, with 14 bases remaining between them. CDR3 nucleotides: TGCAGCGCTAGACAGGACTCTAGCACAGATACGCAGTATTTT. This sequence encodes CSARQDSSTDTQYF.

The V and J genes are TRBV5-6 and TRBJ1-6, with a possible D match to TRBD1 (6 bases). The CDR3 is made up of 15 amino acids. CDR1 and CDR2 (germline): SGHDT, YYEEEE. V was shortened by 1 base and J by 5 bases, with 10 bases between the two germline ends. The CDR3, as DNA: TGTGCCAGCAGCTTGCTGGGACACAATAATTCACCCCTCCACTTT. It yields the protein CASSLLGHNNSPLHF.

The V gene is TRBV9, the J gene TRBJ2-1; D gene uncertain. The V gene's germline CDR1 is SGDLS and CDR2 YYNGEE. V dropped 3 bases and J dropped 7 bases, with 20 bases sitting between them. CDR3 length: 16 amino acids. CDR3 sequence: CASSALGNVIGNEQFF. In DNA, the CDR3 is TGTGCCAGCAGCGCCCTGGGTAACGTGATAGGGAATGAGCAGTTCTTC.

The chain employs TRBV4-3 and TRBJ2-5, with D perhaps matching TRBD1 (5 bases). V lost 0 bases and J lost 2, with 13 bases in between. The CDR3 has 16 residues. CDR1 is LGHNA and CDR2 is YSLEER in the germline V gene. The CDR3 loop reads CASSQEIGAGQETQYF. The CDR3 nucleotides are TGCGCCAGCAGCCAAGAGATTGGTGCAGGGCAAGAGACCCAGTACTTC.

The rearrangement joins TRBV25-1 to TRBJ2-4, with D perhaps matching TRBD1 (6 bases). There are 13 residues in the CDR3. V lost 3 bases and J 11 bases, leaving 14 bases between the germline ends. Germline CDR1 and CDR2: MGHDK and SYGVNS. The CDR3 coding sequence is TGTGCCAGCAGTGATGGGGGCTCAGTCGTTCAGTACTTC. It codes for CASSDGGSVVQYF.

This rearrangement joins TRBV14 to TRBJ1-1; a possible D gene is TRBD1 (5 bases). CDR1 is SGHDN and CDR2 is FVKESK in the germline V gene. Trimming stripped 0 bases from V and 1 base from J, with 12 bases between. The CDR3 is 16 residues long. Here the CDR3 reads CASSQDYGAPNTEAFF. The CDR3, as DNA: TGTGCCAGCAGCCAAGATTACGGGGCGCCGAACACTGAAGCTTTCTTT.

The gene calls are TRBV29-1 and TRBJ2-5; tentative D call: TRBD1 (7 bases). V dropped 4 bases and J dropped 4 bases, with 13 bases sitting between them. CDR1 and CDR2 from the germline V gene are SQVTM and ANQGSEA. CDR3 length equals 13 residues. The CDR3 coding sequence is TGCAGCGTTGTCAGGGGGGCAGGAGAGACCCAGTACTTC. Amino acids: CSVVRGAGETQYF.

The chain is built from TRBV5-1 and TRBJ2-1; D gene unclear. Germline V gene data show CDR1 as SGHRS and CDR2 as YFSETQ. The CDR3 length is 14 residues. Trimming stripped 4 bases from V and 5 bases from J, with 13 bases between. The CDR3 DNA reads as TGCGCCAGCAGCGGCGGCGCTCTTCACAATGAGCAGTTCTTC. Translating it yields CASSGGALHNEQFF.

This chain joins TRBV23-1 and TRBJ2-3, with 9 positions matching TRBD1. TRBV23-1 is placed among ORFs of uncertain function. CDR3 size: 19 residues. The ends lost 9 bases at V and 3 bases at J; junction bases unmatched: 22. The CDR3 is CASSSRGWTDRGGTDTQYF. The CDR3 DNA reads TGCGCCAGTAGTTCTAGGGGGTGGACGGACAGGGGCGGAACAGATACGCAGTATTTT.

In regard to this clone: At the DNA level, this CDR3 is encoded by other sequences in the same sample as well. The chain links TRBV9 to TRBJ2-5, with a possible D match to TRBD2 (5 bases). The CDR3 has 14 amino acids. CDR1 and CDR2 (germline): SGDLS, YYNGEE. V was cut by 0 bases and J by 2 bases, with 8 bases left in between. The CDR3: CASSVAPGQETQYF. The CDR3 DNA follows: TGTGCCAGCAGCGTAGCTCCGGGACAAGAGACCCAGTACTTC. The full variable domain, rest sourced from reference TRBV9 and TRBJ2-5, is DSGVTQTPKHLITATGQRVTLRCSPRSGDLSVYWYQQSLDQGLQFLIQYYNGEERAKGNILERFSAQQFPDLHSELNLSSLELGDSALYFCASSVAPGQETQYFGPGTRLLVL.

V is TRBV18 and J is TRBJ2-1; 7 bases match TRBD1. Losses at the gene ends were 3 bases for V and 7 bases for J; bases not matched to a gene: 9. This CDR3 has 15 amino acids. Looked up from germline, CDR1 is KGHSH and CDR2 is LQKENI. The DNA of the CDR3 is TGTGCCAGCTCACCCAGGGACAGCCTCCGAAATGAGCAGTTCTTC. This encodes CASSPRDSLRNEQFF.

This clone appeared once. The chain couples TRBV25-1 to TRBJ1-4, with 9 positions matching TRBD1. V was pared by 4 bases and J by 8 bases, with 11 bases of the junction left unmatched. The length of the CDR3 is 16 residues. Germline V CDR1 and CDR2: MGHDK, SYGVNS. CDR3 sequence reads: CASSAPGTGNREKLFF. The CDR3 DNA is TGTGCCAGCAGTGCCCCCGGGACAGGGAACCGGGAAAAACTGTTTTTT.

V usage is TRBV30 and J usage is TRBJ2-1; maybe TRBD2 (6 bases). V shed 0 bases and J shed 11 bases, with 17 bases lying between them. From germline, CDR1 is GTSNPN and CDR2 SVGIG (reference sequence). This CDR3 spans 14 amino acids. The CDR3 reads CAWSVLAGHGKQFF. CDR3 DNA sequence: TGTGCCTGGAGTGTACTAGCAGGGCACGGTAAGCAGTTCTTC.